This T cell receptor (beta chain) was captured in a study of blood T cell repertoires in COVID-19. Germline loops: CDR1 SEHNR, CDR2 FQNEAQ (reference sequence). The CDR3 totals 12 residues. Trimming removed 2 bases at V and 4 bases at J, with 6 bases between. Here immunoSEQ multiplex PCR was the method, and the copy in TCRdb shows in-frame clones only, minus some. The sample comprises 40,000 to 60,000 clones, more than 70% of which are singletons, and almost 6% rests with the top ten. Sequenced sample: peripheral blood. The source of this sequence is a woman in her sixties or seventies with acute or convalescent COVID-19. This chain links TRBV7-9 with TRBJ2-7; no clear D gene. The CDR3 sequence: CASSLFPYEQYF. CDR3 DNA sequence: TGTGCCAGCAGCTTATTTCCGTACGAGCAGTACTTC.